The clone carrying this TCR beta chain was seen only a few times. This sample stems from a study of cytomegalovirus exposure and HLA in healthy donors. 60 Vbeta and 13 Jbeta primers were used in PCR. Only in-frame clones appear in the TCRdb table, and some are missing; sequencing was by immunoSEQ multiplex PCR. The profile shows 150,000 to 200,000 clones, roughly 80% of them singletons. V lost 2 bases to trimming and J lost 6 bases, with 11 bases between them. Germline CDR1 is SGHKS and CDR2 is YYEKEE (reference sequence). The CDR3 is 13 residues long. The V gene is TRBV5-5, the J gene TRBJ1-1, with a tentative D call TRBD1 (6 bases). The sequence came from a woman aged 25 to 45 in good health and CMV-seropositive. The material sequenced was PBMCs. CDR3 sequence reads: CASSFIQGSEAFF. DNA of the CDR3: TGTGCCAGCAGCTTCATACAGGGATCTGAAGCTTTCTTT.